This record covers a single TCR beta chain. This sample stems from a study of blood T cell repertoires in COVID-19. Under the authors' procedure: Estimation of nucleated cell counts relied on the amplification of reference gene primers. TCRdb's table, derived via immunoSEQ multiplex PCR, lists solely in-frame clones and lacks some. V, J and clone size derive from that table, while D and trimming were established from the DNA sequence. The top ten clones hold less than 9% of a sample with fewer than 200,000 clones, 85% of them seen once. Germline CDR1 is LNHDA and CDR2 is SQIVND (reference sequence). This CDR3 is built from 15 residues. Trimming cost V 9 bases and J 4 bases; bases outside gene matches: 9.

The receptor was derived from a woman aged 60-75 years with acute or convalescent COVID-19. The V and J genes are TRBV19 and TRBJ1-5; 10 bases are shared with TRBD1. The sequencing input was peripheral blood. CDR3: CASRRRQGANQPQHF. The DNA for the CDR3 is TGTGCCAGCCGTCGTCGACAGGGGGCTAATCAGCCCCAGCATTTT.